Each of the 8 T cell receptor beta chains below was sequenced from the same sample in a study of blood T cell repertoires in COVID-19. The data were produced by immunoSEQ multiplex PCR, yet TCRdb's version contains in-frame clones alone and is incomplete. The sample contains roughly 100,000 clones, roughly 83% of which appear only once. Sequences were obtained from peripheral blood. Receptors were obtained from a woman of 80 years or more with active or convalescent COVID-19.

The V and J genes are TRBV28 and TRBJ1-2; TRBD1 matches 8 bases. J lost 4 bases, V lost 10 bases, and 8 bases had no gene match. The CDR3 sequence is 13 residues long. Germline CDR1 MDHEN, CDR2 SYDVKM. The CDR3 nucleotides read TGTGCCATAGCCGGGACAGGCATCTATGGCTACACCTTC. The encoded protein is CAIAGTGIYGYTF.

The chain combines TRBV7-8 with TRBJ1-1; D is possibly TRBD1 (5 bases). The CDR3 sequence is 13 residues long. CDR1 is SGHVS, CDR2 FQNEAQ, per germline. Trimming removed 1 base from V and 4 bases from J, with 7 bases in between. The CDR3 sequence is CASSLGQITEAFF. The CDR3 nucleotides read TGTGCCAGCAGCTTAGGACAGATCACTGAAGCTTTCTTT.

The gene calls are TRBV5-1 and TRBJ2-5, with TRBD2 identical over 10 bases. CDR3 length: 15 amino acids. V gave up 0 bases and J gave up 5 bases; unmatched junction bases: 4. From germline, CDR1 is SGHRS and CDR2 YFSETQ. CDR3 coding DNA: TGCGCCAGCAGCTTGGGTAGCGGGAGGACGGAGACCCAGTACTTC. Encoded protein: CASSLGSGRTETQYF.

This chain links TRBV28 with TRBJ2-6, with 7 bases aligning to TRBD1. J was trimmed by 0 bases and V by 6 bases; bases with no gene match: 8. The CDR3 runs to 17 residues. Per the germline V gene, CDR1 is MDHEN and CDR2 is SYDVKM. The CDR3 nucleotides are TGTGCCAGCAGCAAAGCCGGGACAGCCTCTGGGGCCAACGTCCTGACTTTC. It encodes CASSKAGTASGANVLTF.

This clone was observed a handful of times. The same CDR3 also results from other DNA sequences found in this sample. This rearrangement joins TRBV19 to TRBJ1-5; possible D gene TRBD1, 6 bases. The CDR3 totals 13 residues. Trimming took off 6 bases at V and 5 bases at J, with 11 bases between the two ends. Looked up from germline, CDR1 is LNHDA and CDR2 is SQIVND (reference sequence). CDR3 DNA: TGTGCCAGTAGGCGGACAGCGCATCAGCCCCAGCATTTT. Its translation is CASRRTAHQPQHF.

In DNA, the CDR3 is TGTGCCAGCAGCTTAAATACAGCACCGAATTCACCCCTCCACTTT. Protein product: CASSLNTAPNSPLHF. The V and J genes are TRBV7-3 and TRBJ1-6; D gene unclear. The CDR3 runs 15 residues. Germline V gives CDR1 SGHTA, CDR2 FQGTGA. The ends were cut back, 1 base at V and 7 bases at J, with 11 bases in the middle.

The CDR3 loop is CASSVAGTGGYNEQFF. The CDR3 DNA reads TGTGCCAGCAGCGTAGCTGGGACAGGGGGCTACAATGAGCAGTTCTTC. The chain carries TRBV9 and TRBJ2-1, with 11 bases matching TRBD1. The CDR3 loop spans 16 amino acids. Trimming removed 0 bases from V and 3 bases from J; junction bases left unmatched: 2. Per the germline V gene, CDR1 is SGDLS and CDR2 is YYNGEE.

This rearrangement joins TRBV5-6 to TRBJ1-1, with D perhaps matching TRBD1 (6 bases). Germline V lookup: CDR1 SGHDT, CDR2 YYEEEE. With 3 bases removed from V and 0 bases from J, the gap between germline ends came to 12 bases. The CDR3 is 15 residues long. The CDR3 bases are TGTGCCAGCAGCTGGGATGACAGGCTGAACACTGAAGCTTTCTTT. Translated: CASSWDDRLNTEAFF. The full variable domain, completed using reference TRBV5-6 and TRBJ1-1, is DAGVTQSPTHLIKTRGQQVTLRCSPKSGHDTVSWYQQALGQGPQFIFQYYEEEERQRGNFPDRFSGHQFPNYSSELNVNALLLGDSALYLCASSWDDRLNTEAFFGQGTRLTVV.